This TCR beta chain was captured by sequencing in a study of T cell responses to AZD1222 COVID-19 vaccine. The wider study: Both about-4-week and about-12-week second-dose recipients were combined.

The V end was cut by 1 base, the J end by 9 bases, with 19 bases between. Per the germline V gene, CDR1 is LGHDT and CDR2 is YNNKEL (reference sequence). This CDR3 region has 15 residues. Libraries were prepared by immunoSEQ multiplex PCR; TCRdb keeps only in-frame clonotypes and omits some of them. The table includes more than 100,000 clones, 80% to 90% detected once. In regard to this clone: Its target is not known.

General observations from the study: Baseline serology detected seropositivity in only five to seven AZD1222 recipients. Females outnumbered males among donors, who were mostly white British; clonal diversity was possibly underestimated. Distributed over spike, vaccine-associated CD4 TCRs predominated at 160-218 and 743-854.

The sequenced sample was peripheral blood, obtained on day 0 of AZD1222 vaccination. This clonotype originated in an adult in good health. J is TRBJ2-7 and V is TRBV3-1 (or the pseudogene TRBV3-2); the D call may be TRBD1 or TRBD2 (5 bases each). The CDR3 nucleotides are TGTGCCAGCAGCCAAGTATGGGGGTCTTCATCTGGGCAGTACTTC. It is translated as CASSQVWGSSSGQYF.